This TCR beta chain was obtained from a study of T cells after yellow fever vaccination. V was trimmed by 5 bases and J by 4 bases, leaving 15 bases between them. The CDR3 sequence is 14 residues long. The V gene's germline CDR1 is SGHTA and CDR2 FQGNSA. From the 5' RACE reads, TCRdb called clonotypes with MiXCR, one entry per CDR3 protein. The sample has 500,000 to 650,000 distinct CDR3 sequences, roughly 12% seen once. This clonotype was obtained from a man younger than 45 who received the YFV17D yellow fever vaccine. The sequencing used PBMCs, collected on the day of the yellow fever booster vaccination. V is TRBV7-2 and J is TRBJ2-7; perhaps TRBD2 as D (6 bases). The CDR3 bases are TGTGCCAGCAGCCCCACGGCAGGGAGGTACGAGCAGTACTTC. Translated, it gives CASSPTAGRYEQYF.